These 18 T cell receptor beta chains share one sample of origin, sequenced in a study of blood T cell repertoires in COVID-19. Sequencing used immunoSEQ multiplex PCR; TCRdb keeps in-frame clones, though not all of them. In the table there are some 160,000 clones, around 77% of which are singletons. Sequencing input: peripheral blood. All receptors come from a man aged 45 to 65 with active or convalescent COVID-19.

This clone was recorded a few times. The CDR3 DNA reads TGCGCCAGCGGTCTAGCGCTTAGCACAGATACGCAGTATTTT. This encodes CASGLALSTDTQYF. The chain combines TRBV5-1 with TRBJ2-3; tentatively, D is TRBD2 (6 bases). Germline V gene lookup returns CDR1 SGHRS and CDR2 YFSETQ. The CDR3 is 14 residues long. V was cut by 7 bases and J by 0 bases, with 12 bases left in between. The complete variable domain, with remaining parts taken from reference TRBV5-1 and TRBJ2-3, reads KAGVTQTPRYLIKTRGQQVTLSCSPISGHRSVSWYQQTPGQGLQFLFEYFSETQRNKGNFPGRFSGRQFSNSRSEMNVSTLELGDSALYLCASGLALSTDTQYFGPGTRLTVL.

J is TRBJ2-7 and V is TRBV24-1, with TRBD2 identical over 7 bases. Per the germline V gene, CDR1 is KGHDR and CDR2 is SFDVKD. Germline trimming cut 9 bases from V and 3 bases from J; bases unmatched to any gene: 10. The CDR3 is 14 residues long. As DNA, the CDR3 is TGTGCCACCTCACGGGGGGAAGAGGTCTACGAGCAGTACTTC. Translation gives CATSRGEEVYEQYF.

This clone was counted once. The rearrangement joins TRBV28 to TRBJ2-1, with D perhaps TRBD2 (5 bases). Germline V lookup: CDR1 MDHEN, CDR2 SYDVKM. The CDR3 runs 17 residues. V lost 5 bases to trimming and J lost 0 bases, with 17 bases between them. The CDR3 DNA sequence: TGTGCCAGCAGTGAGGTGAGCGGCCTCGGCTCCTACAATGAGCAGTTCTTC. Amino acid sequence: CASSEVSGLGSYNEQFF.

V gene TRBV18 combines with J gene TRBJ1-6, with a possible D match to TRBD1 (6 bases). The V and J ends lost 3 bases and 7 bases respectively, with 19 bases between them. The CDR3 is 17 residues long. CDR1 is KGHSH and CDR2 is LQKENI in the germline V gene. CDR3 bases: TGTGCCAGCTCACCCATCCCCCCGGGACAAAGAAATTCACCCCTCCACTTT. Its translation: CASSPIPPGQRNSPLHF.

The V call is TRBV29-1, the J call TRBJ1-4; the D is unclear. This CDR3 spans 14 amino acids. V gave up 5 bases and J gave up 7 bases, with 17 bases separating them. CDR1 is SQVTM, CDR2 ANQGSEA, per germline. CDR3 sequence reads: CSVRTAEGGEKLFF. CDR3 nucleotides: TGCAGCGTTCGGACCGCCGAGGGAGGTGAAAAACTGTTTTTT. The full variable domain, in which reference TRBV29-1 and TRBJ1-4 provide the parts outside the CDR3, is SAVISQKPSRDICQRGTSLTIQCQVDSQVTMMFWYRQQPGQSLTLIATANQGSEATYESGFVIDKFPISRPNLTFSTLTVSNMSPEDSSIYLCSVRTAEGGEKLFFGSGTQLSVL.

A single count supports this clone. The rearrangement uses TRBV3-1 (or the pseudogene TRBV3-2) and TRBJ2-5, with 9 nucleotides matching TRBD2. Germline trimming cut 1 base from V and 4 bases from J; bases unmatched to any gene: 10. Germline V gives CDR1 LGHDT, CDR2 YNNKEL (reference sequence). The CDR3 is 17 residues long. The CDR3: CASSQGQAGGPGETQYF. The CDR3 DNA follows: TGTGCCAGCAGCCAAGGACAGGCGGGAGGGCCGGGAGAGACCCAGTACTTC.

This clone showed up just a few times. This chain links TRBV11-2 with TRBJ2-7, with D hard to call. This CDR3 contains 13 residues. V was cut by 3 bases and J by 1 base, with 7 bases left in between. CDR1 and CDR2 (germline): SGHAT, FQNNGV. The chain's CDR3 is CASSFESSYEQYF. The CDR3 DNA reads TGTGCCAGCAGCTTCGAGAGTTCCTACGAGCAGTACTTC.

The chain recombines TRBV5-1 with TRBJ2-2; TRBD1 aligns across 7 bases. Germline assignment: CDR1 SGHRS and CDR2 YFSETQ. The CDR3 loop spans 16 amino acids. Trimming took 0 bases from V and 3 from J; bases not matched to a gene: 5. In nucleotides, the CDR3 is TGCGCCAGCAGCTTGGTCGTGCAGGGGGACACCGGGGAGCTGTTTTTT. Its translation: CASSLVVQGDTGELFF.

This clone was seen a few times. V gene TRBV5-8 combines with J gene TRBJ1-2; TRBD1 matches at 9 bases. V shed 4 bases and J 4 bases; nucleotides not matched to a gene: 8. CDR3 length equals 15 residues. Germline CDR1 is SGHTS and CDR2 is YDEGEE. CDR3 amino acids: CASSVYRGRGYGYTF. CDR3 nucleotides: TGTGCCAGCAGCGTCTACAGGGGGCGCGGCTATGGCTACACCTTC.

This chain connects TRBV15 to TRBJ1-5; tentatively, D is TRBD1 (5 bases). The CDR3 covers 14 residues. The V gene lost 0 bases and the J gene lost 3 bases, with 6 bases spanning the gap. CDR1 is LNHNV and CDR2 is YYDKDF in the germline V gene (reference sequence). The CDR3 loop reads CATSRDRDNQPQHF. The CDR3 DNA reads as TGTGCCACCAGCAGAGACAGGGACAATCAGCCCCAGCATTTT.

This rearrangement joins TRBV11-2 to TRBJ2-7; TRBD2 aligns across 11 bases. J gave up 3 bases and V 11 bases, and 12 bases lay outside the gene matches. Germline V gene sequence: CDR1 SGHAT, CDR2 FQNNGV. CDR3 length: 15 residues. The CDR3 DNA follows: TGTGCCTGCCATAGCGGGACTAGCGGAGTCTACGAGCAGTACTTC. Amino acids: CACHSGTSGVYEQYF.

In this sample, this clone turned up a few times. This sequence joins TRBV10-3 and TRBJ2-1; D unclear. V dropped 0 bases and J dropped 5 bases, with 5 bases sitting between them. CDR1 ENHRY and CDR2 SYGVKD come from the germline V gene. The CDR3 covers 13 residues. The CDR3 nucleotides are TGTGCCATCAGTGAGTCGAGTAACAATGAGCAGTTCTTC. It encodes CAISESSNNEQFF.

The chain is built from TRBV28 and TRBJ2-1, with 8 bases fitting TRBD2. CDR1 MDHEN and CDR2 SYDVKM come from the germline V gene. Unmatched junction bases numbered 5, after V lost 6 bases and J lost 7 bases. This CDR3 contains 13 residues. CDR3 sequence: CASRAPSGNEQFF. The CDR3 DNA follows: TGTGCCAGCAGGGCCCCTAGCGGGAATGAGCAGTTCTTC.

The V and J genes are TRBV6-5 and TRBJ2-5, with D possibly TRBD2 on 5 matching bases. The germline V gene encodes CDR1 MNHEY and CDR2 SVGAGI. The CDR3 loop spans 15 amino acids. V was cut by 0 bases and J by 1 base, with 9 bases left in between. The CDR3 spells CASSYSAGIQETQYF. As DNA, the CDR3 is TGTGCCAGCAGTTACTCGGCCGGGATCCAAGAGACCCAGTACTTC.

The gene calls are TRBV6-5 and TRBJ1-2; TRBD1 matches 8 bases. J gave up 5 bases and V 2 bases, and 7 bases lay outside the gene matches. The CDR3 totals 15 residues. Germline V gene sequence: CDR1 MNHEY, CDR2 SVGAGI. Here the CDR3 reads CASSYTRDRRYGYTF. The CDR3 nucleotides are TGTGCCAGCAGTTACACCCGGGACAGGCGGTATGGCTACACCTTC.

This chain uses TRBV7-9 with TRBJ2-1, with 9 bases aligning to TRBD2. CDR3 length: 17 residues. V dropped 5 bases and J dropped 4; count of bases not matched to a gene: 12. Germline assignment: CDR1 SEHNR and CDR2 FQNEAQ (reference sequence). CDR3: CASSPQGGRAGYNEQFF. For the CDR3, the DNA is TGTGCCAGCAGCCCTCAGGGCGGGAGGGCCGGGTACAATGAGCAGTTCTTC.

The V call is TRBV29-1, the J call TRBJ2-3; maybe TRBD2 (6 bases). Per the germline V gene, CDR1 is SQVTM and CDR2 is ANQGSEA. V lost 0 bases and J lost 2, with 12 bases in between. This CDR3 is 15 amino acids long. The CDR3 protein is CSVEDRRENTDTQYF. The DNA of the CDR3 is TGCAGCGTTGAAGATCGACGGGAGAACACAGATACGCAGTATTTT.

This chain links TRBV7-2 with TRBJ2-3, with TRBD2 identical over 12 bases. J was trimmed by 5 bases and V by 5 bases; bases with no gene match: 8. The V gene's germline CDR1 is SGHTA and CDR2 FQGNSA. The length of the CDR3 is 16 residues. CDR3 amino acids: CASSPRTSGVGDTQYF. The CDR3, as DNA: TGTGCCAGCAGCCCCCGGACTAGCGGGGTGGGAGATACGCAGTATTTT.